This T cell receptor beta chain was identified in a study of T cells in Graves' hyperthyroidism and ophthalmopathy (dated by TCRdb to the late 2010s). Broadly, across the study: Peripheral blood samples were taken at initial diagnosis, before any treatment was given. The paper describes TCR Vbeta CDR3 sequencing of about 140 peripheral blood samples, made up of 43 ophthalmopathy patients, approximately 76 hyperthyroidism patients and roughly 17 progressor patients. For training and testing, the 95 to 100 patients in the discovery cohort were randomly divided in a 7:3 ratio. Whether ophthalmopathy could be predicted prospectively was tested in an independent validation cohort made up of some 20 hyperthyroidism patients plus 17 patients who later progressed to ophthalmopathy. After blood sampling, hyperthyroidism patients were treated with methimazole at a starting dose of 30 mg daily, and ophthalmopathy patients were treated with high-dose intravenous methylprednisolone. TCR V-J signatures able to tell the groups apart were searched for in a discovery cohort of approximately 95 patients, of whom around 43 had Graves' ophthalmopathy and more than 55 had stable Graves' hyperthyroidism. In about 6 Graves' hyperthyroidism patients, the study also compared T-cell repertoires from thyroid tissue with T-cell repertoires from blood.

The count of this clonotype is one. The target of this receptor is not known. The record has no base qualities; no much larger clone is one base away. A single read is weak support. V trim: 6 bases; J trim: 5 bases; unmatched bases: 9. CDR1 is given as LNHDA and CDR2 as SQIVND, both from the germline V gene (reference sequence). The CDR3 holds 14 amino acids from the cysteine to the phenylalanine. Just CDR3 DNA is preserved here, 42 bases in frame from base 1. Ophthalmopathy patients had moderately to severely active disease, Clinical Activity Score of at least 3, NOSPECS grade of at least 4, and duration under 3 months. Exclusion was applied to patients with uncontrolled infections, other autoimmune diseases, pregnancy or lactation. Diagnoses were based on clinical symptoms, serum thyroxine and TRAb, thyroid ultrasound and orbital computed tomography. PBMCs were isolated from 7.5 to 10 ml of fresh peripheral blood by Ficoll-Paque density gradient centrifugation. Total RNA was extracted with Trizol reagent, and quality was checked on an Agilent 2100 Bioanalyzer.

General conclusions and limits of the study: Most expanded thyroid clonotypes (frequency above 0.001) were also detected in blood, suggesting blood repertoires may reflect thyroid immune responses. Sample size was not statistically predetermined, and investigators were not blinded to group allocation. In validation, the model predicted progression to ophthalmopathy with approximately 70% sensitivity and 72% to 85% specificity, a median of around six months before onset. A model built on a 13 V-J signature distinguished ophthalmopathy from stable hyperthyroidism, reaching over 85% sensitivity and under 84% specificity in cross-validation and 80%/75% in testing.

TCR beta CDR3 regions were amplified from RNA transcripts. A first-round RT-PCR of the TCR CDR3 used the HTBI primer set with the Qiagen OneStep RT-PCR kit. A second multiplex PCR round built the libraries, followed by size selection and purification. Libraries were sequenced paired-end with 100 bp reads on an Illumina HiSeq2000. The original pipeline was this. SOAPnuke was used to process the raw data, removing reads that contained adapters or uncalled bases, had a mean Phred below 15, or lacked an exact match to the constant primer or identifier. COPE v1.2.5 was used to merge high-quality paired reads, and clonotypes were defined as unique nucleotide sequences. MiTCR v1.1 was used to align clonotypes to the IMGT TRBV, TRBD and TRBJ reference segments. The analysis included only V-J combinations with a frequency above 0.0001, which together covered more than 98% of the repertoires. A TCS score was defined as the ratio of F50 (clonal expansion) to E x V (chaos), with BLOSUM62-based TCRdist applied between CDR3 peptides within each V-J. Welch's t-statistics and random forest reduced roughly 540 V-J features to roughly 13, which were used in a naive Bayes classifier (R e1071). TCRdb ran its own pipeline on the public reads, namely fastp trimming at Q25 and MiXCR clone calling, and kept in-frame beta chains. Entries that share a CDR3 protein sequence are merged under the most common genes and DNA. What appears here as the V and J calls and clone size reflects TCRdb's work, not the paper's. The sample contains about 640,000 distinct CDR3 sequences, less than 25% of them found a single time. More than 30% of the sample rests with the top ten.

This clonotype was obtained from a man younger than 40 with Graves' ophthalmopathy. The sequenced sample was blood. The V gene is TRBV19 and the J gene is TRBJ1-1; 7 middle bases align to TRBD1. The CDR3 reads CASRRTGRRTEAFF. The DNA sequence is TGTGCCAGTAGACGGACAGGTAGGAGAACTGAAGCTTTCTTT.